The source of this T cell receptor beta chain is a study of blood T cells in healthy people across ages. Whole-study results and caveats: Unknown CMV status may confound age-related changes in expanded clones.

From germline, CDR1 is SGHAT and CDR2 FQNNGV. The CDR3 contains 16 residues. To note about this clonotype: Its antigen is undetermined.

The donors, healthy Caucasians from Russia, were aged about 6 to 95. A second roughly 6 to 12 cycle PCR used barcoded and J-beta primers. Each of the cDNA molecules was tagged by a template-switch adaptor with 12 random nucleotides. Using its own MiXCR run on the 5' RACE reads, TCRdb lists one record per CDR3 protein. The table has around 800,000 distinct CDR3 sequences, 40% to 50% seen once. The specimen sequenced was blood. The TCR was taken from a man aged 60 to 69 in good health. The gene calls are TRBV11-2 and TRBJ2-1; the match to TRBD2 covers 8 bases. The last part of the DNA fits TRBJ2-7 better; the J call may be wrong. CDR3 DNA sequence: TGTGCCAGCAGCTTTAAAGGCGGGGGGACCTACAATGAGCAGTACTTC. This sequence encodes CASSFKGGGTYNEQYF.